A selection of T cell receptor beta chains follows, all from one sample in a study of CD8+ T cells in alopecia areata. Method: immunoSEQ multiplex PCR; TCRdb's copy keeps in-frame clones and lacks some. In the table there are about 210,000 clones, approximately 40% of which are singletons. Sequenced material: CD4+ T cells sorted from blood, taken between weeks 36 and 40, from a patient treated with tofacitinib. These receptors all stem from a human donor with alopecia areata. CDR3s include the opening cysteine and the closing phenylalanine or tryptophan. A D gene is named only where the DNA matches it firmly. Rows give clone size only sometimes, using once, few, many, or a class for an expanded clone.

.	TRBV28	.	TRBJ2-7	TGTGCCAGCAGTTTGCGCAGGGAGAGCGGTGAGCAGTACTTC	CASSLRRESGEQYF
.	TRBV29-1	.	TRBJ1-1	TGCAGCGGGAAGTCGGGAATTAGGAACACTGAAGCTTTCTTT	CSGKSGIRNTEAFF
.	TRBV7-2	.	TRBJ2-7	TGTGCCAGCAGCTTGAGCGTCCCCTACGAGCAGTACTTC	CASSLSVPYEQYF
.	TRBV2	.	TRBJ2-6	TGTGCCAGCAGTGAAGGGCGAATTTCTTCTGGGGCCAACGTCCTGACTTTC	CASSEGRISSGANVLTF
.	TRBV7-2	TRBD2	TRBJ2-5	TGTGCCAGCAGCTTAGCGCTAGCGGGAGGGATGGGAGAGACCCAGTACTTC	CASSLALAGGMGETQYF
.	TRBV7-2	.	TRBJ1-2	TGTGCCAGCAGCTTAGCGAGAGCCGACTATGGCTACACCTTC	CASSLARADYGYTF
.	TRBV7-9	.	TRBJ2-6	TGTGCCAGCAGCTTGTCTCGGACACCCGCGGCTTTC	CASSLSRTPAAF
.	TRBV30	TRBD1	TRBJ1-1	TGTGCCTGGAGCGTGGACAGGGGTATTACTGAAGCTTTCTTT	CAWSVDRGITEAFF
.	TRBV4-2	.	TRBJ2-7	TGTGCCAGCAGCCAAGATTTGAGGGGCTCCTACGAGCAGTACTTC	CASSQDLRGSYEQYF
.	TRBV6-6	.	TRBJ2-1	TGTGCCAGCAGTTACTCAACAGGGAGTAAGGTTGATGAGCAGTTCTTC	CASSYSTGSKVDEQFF
.	TRBV15	TRBD2	TRBJ2-7	TGTGCCACCAGCAGAGGGACTAGCGGAAACTACGAGCAGTACTTC	CATSRGTSGNYEQYF
few	TRBV15	.	TRBJ2-7	TGTGCCACCAGCAGAGACAGATCCTACGAGCAGTACTTC	CATSRDRSYEQYF
.	TRBV9	.	TRBJ1-2	TGTGCCAGCAGCGATCGGAAGAGAGGATATGGCTACACCTTC	CASSDRKRGYGYTF
.	TRBV7-3	TRBD2	TRBJ2-1	TGTGCCAGCAGCCTCAGCGGGACCTACTACAATGAGCAGTTCTTC	CASSLSGTYYNEQFF
.	TRBV7-9	.	TRBJ2-1	TGTGCCAGCAGCTTAGTATTCGGGACACAATACAATGAGCAGTTCTTC	CASSLVFGTQYNEQFF
.	TRBV14	.	TRBJ2-1	TGTGCCAGCAGCCAAGTTAGAGGGGGTCATGAGCAGTTCTTC	CASSQVRGGHEQFF
.	TRBV2	.	TRBJ2-2	TGTGCCAGCAGTGGGGTGACTAACGCCGGGGAGCTGTTTTTT	CASSGVTNAGELFF
.	TRBV27	.	TRBJ2-4	TGTGCCAGCACTACGGTCAGTCTAGCCAAAAACATTCAGTACTTC	CASTTVSLAKNIQYF
.	TRBV7-2	.	TRBJ1-2	TGTGCCAGCAGCACTCTGAAACAACCCCCCGGCTACACCTTC	CASSTLKQPPGYTF
.	TRBV25-1	.	TRBJ2-6	TGTGCCAGCGGAAACCCCTCTGGGGCCAACGTCCTGACTTTC	CASGNPSGANVLTF
.	TRBV5-1	TRBD1	TRBJ1-2	TGCGCCAGCAGCGTCCGGGACAGGGGGCCGGGCGGCTACACCTTC	CASSVRDRGPGGYTF
.	TRBV9	.	TRBJ2-3	TGTGCCAGCAGCGTAGTCTGGGGGGGCACAGATACGCAGTATTTT	CASSVVWGGTDTQYF
once	TRBV27	.	TRBJ1-1	TGTGCCAGCAGTTTAGTCGGTTATCTGAACACTGAAGCTTTCTTT	CASSLVGYLNTEAFF
many	TRBV7-6	.	TRBJ1-4	TGTGCCAGCAGCCAGGACGGACCTAATGAAAAACTGTTTTTT	CASSQDGPNEKLFF
few	TRBV29-1	.	TRBJ1-1	TGCAGCGCCCGGGGGGTCCCTGAAGCTTTCTTT	CSARGVPEAFF
.	TRBV5-4	.	TRBJ2-7	TGTGCCAGCAGCTTGGTGGGCTACGAGCAGTACTTC	CASSLVGYEQYF
.	TRBV7-2	TRBD2	TRBJ2-5	TGTGCCAGCAGCTTACTGGGACTAGCGGGAGTTTTTGGAGAGACCCAGTACTTC	CASSLLGLAGVFGETQYF
.	TRBV27	.	TRBJ2-7	TGTGCCAGCAGTTTAGTTGGCGGTTCCTACGAGCAGTACTTC	CASSLVGGSYEQYF